Presented here are 8 T cell receptor beta chains from one specimen sequenced in a study of Ad26.COV2.S vaccination and SARS-CoV-2 variants (dated by TCRdb to 2020 to 2022). The treatment or condition tag for this specimen amounts to: some 20 received Ad26.COV2.S at low or high dose, single or two shots; several received placebo; per-sample allocation not given. For vaccine and placebo recipients, the sequenced repertoires came from samples collected on day 63 after the first injection. Receptor amplification or capture employed the immunoSEQ multiplex PCR assay. TCRdb mirrors the immuneACCESS table, restricted to in-frame sequences. Some clones are absent from its copies; in checked studies, under half trace to an unresolved V gene, and the reason for the others is unknown. For this sample the table gives about 680,000 clones, of which approximately 88% were detected only once. About 1.5% of the sample is taken by the ten largest.

The sample consisted of peripheral blood, taken in a trial of Ad26.COV2.S vaccine versus placebo. The receptor source for this set is a person aged 18 to 65 who received the Ad26.COV2.S COVID-19 vaccine or a placebo.

This clone was detected only once. The rearrangement uses TRBV18 and TRBJ2-7; D is perhaps TRBD2 (5 bases). V was clipped by 8 bases and J by 0 bases, with 11 bases between them. The length of the CDR3 is 13 residues. Per the germline V gene, CDR1 is KGHSH and CDR2 is LQKENI. DNA for the CDR3: TGTGCCAGCCATTCGGGAACCTCCTACGAGCAGTACTTC. This encodes CASHSGTSYEQYF.

The chain recombines TRBV19 with TRBJ1-1; 8 nucleotides match TRBD1. This CDR3 is built from 15 residues. CDR1 and CDR2 from the germline V gene are LNHDA and SQIVND (reference sequence). Unmatched junction bases numbered 5, after V lost 3 bases and J lost 2 bases. The CDR3 DNA reads as TGTGCCAGTAGTATCGGGACAGGAAGAAACACTGAAGCTTTCTTT. Translating it yields CASSIGTGRNTEAFF.

The chain couples TRBV7-2 to TRBJ2-3; D is perhaps TRBD2 (5 bases). This CDR3 spans 15 amino acids. Germline CDR1 reads SGHTA; CDR2 reads FQGNSA. The V and J ends lost 2 bases and 0 bases respectively, with 9 bases between them. The CDR3, as DNA: TGTGCCAGCAGCTTACAGTCGGGAAGCACAGATACGCAGTATTTT. Its protein product is CASSLQSGSTDTQYF.

V usage is TRBV27 and J usage is TRBJ2-3; 7 nucleotides match TRBD2. V was clipped by 7 bases and J by 10 bases; unmatched bases: 23. Germline-derived CDR1 and CDR2 are MNHEY and SMNVEV (reference sequence). The length of the CDR3 is 17 residues. This CDR3 is CASTLSRRDYLAYPQYF. The CDR3 nucleotides read TGTGCCAGCACCCTGTCCCGAAGGGACTACCTAGCCTATCCGCAGTATTTT.

J is TRBJ1-2 and V is TRBV9; D unresolved. The germline V gene encodes CDR1 SGDLS and CDR2 YYNGEE. This CDR3 has 14 residues. V lost 3 bases and J 4 bases, leaving 13 bases between the germline ends. This chain's CDR3 is CASSADGVRYGYTF. The CDR3 DNA is TGTGCCAGCAGCGCGGACGGAGTCCGCTATGGCTACACCTTC.

V usage is TRBV2 and J usage is TRBJ2-2, with D possibly being TRBD1 (5 bases). The germline gives CDR1 SNHLY, CDR2 FYNNEI. The CDR3 has 13 amino acids. Trimming left V 8 bases short and J 3 bases short, with 10 bases between. DNA of the CDR3: TGTGCCAGCGACAGTCCCCACACCGGGGAGCTGTTTTTT. Translating gives CASDSPHTGELFF.

The CDR3 protein is CAWSEGGAQPQHF. DNA of the CDR3: TGTGCCTGGAGTGAGGGGGGGGCCCAGCCCCAGCATTTT. This chain joins TRBV30 and TRBJ1-5; TRBD1 is a possible D gene (6 bases). The germline V gene has CDR1 GTSNPN and CDR2 SVGIG (reference sequence). The V end was cut by 1 base, the J end by 7 bases, with 11 bases between. This CDR3 has 13 residues. The variable domain in full, with the rest retrieved from reference TRBV30 and TRBJ1-5, is SQTIHQWPATLVQPVGSPLSLECTVEGTSNPNLYWYRQAAGRGLQLLFYSVGIGQISSEVPQNLSASRPQDRQFILSSKKLLLSDSGFYLCAWSEGGAQPQHFGDGTRLSIL.

The chain employs TRBV6-5 and TRBJ1-3; 7 nucleotides align to TRBD1. The CDR3 length is 15 residues. V shed 6 bases and J 0 bases; nucleotides not matched to a gene: 5. CDR1 MNHEY and CDR2 SVGAGI come from the germline V gene. CDR3 sequence (DNA): TGTGCCAGCAGCCCCTGGGACAGCTCTGGAAACACCATATATTTT. Translated, it gives CASSPWDSSGNTIYF.